Listed below are T cell receptor beta chains from one sample, sequenced in a study of CD8 T cells in Susac syndrome. A single record per CDR3 protein comes from TCRdb applying MiXCR to the immunoSEQ multiplex PCR reads. The sample has about 120,000 distinct CDR3 sequences; approximately 94% are singletons. Sequences were obtained from CD4+ T cells from PBMCs. The receptors were gathered from a human donor with multiple sclerosis. Each CDR3 is given with its conserved first and last residue. Rows give clone size only sometimes, using once, few, many, or a class for an expanded clone.

j_call | clone_size | v_call | cdr3_aa
TRBJ1-4 | - | TRBV12-3/TRBV12-4 | CASSARGGNEKLFF
TRBJ1-1 | - | TRBV9 | CASSVAGALNTEAFF
TRBJ2-1 | - | TRBV20-1 | CSAKGLAVYNEQFF
TRBJ2-7 | - | TRBV5-1 | CASSSLAGGLEQYF
TRBJ2-1 | - | TRBV20-1 | CSASSGVNEQFF
TRBJ1-2 | - | TRBV20-1 | CSAVNRDFYGYTF
TRBJ2-5 | - | TRBV18 | CASSQNGGETQYF
TRBJ1-1 | - | TRBV11-2 | CASSPDRGEAFF
TRBJ1-2 | - | TRBV10-3 | CAISGQQGGGYGYTF
TRBJ2-2 | few | TRBV2 | CASSDTGELFF
TRBJ1-1 | - | TRBV7-2 | CASSTRMSATEAFF
TRBJ1-6 | - | TRBV30 | CAWSVLPYNSPLHF
TRBJ2-3 | - | TRBV7-3 | CASSLRRGTDTQYF
TRBJ2-2 | - | TRBV18 | CASSSPDGANTGELFF
TRBJ2-5 | - | TRBV5-1 | CASSFLIQGPQETQYF
TRBJ1-3 | - | TRBV12-3/TRBV12-4 | CASSPLSAGNTIYF
TRBJ2-1 | - | TRBV12-3/TRBV12-4 | CASSLAGRVYNEQFF
TRBJ1-2 | once | TRBV30 | CAWSVPGFGYTF
TRBJ1-5 | - | TRBV2 | CASSVQGVGNQPQHF
TRBJ2-1 | - | TRBV5-1 | CASSWPRNGNEQFF
TRBJ1-1 | - | TRBV15 | CATQGTVSGTEAFF
TRBJ2-3 | - | TRBV11-2 | CASNLGGATDTQYF
TRBJ1-6 | - | TRBV29-1 | CSVLIGGDSPLHF
TRBJ2-1 | - | TRBV9 | CASSDTSGRADEQFF
TRBJ1-2 | - | TRBV12-3/TRBV12-4 | CASSLRGFWDRGTLLGYTF
TRBJ2-7 | - | TRBV29-1 | CSVRGQDSSYEQYF
TRBJ1-5 | - | TRBV29-1 | CSVERGKGQPQHF
TRBJ2-5 | - | TRBV10-3 | CAISESLLAGEVETQYF
TRBJ1-2 | - | TRBV6-5 | CASSYSPGDYGYTF
TRBJ1-5 | once | TRBV7-2 | CASSLLRGSGPQHF
TRBJ1-4 | - | TRBV19 | CASSMWTTGDNEKLFF
TRBJ2-7 | - | TRBV5-1 | CASSYRQGPYEQYF
TRBJ1-4 | - | TRBV6-1 | CASRRGPGNEKLFF
TRBJ2-3 | - | TRBV4-2 | CASSQDQLAGDTQYF
TRBJ2-7 | - | TRBV7-9 | CASSEDRGAYEQYF
TRBJ2-7 | - | TRBV6-6 | CASTRDRAYEQYF
TRBJ1-1 | - | TRBV6-1 | CASRTDRALNTEAFF
TRBJ2-7 | - | TRBV5-1 | CASSLGRSGNYEQYF
TRBJ2-1 | - | TRBV30 | CAWSVRTLAGYNEQFF
TRBJ1-1 | - | TRBV25-1 | CASSDNGNTEAFF
TRBJ2-3 | - | TRBV3-1 | CASSQEHRGTDTQYF
TRBJ1-2 | - | TRBV3-1 | CASSQDRQGRGGYTF
TRBJ1-2 | - | TRBV25-1 | CASSETGGYGYTF
TRBJ1-2 | - | TRBV7-2 | CASSLVFGANYGYTF
TRBJ2-5 | - | TRBV2 | CASSAWTGQETQYF
TRBJ2-7 | - | TRBV30 | CAWTSGGAYEQYF
TRBJ2-3 | - | TRBV10-3 | CAIYKAGTDTQYF
TRBJ2-5 | - | TRBV18 | CASSPPGLAGETQYF
TRBJ2-1 | - | TRBV2 | CASRYNEQFF
TRBJ2-2 | - | TRBV6-2/TRBV6-3 | CASRNPGGGELFF
TRBJ2-5 | - | TRBV7-7 | CASSPGPTQGAQYF
TRBJ1-1 | - | TRBV3-1 | CASSRGPGGNTEAFF
TRBJ2-3 | - | TRBV29-1 | CSQTRGSTDTQYF
TRBJ1-1 | - | TRBV2 | CASSEQGSQLSAFF